The 17 T cell receptor beta chains below all came from one sample that was sequenced in a study of OX40 agonist ivuxolimab in advanced cancers. Some clones are missing from TCRdb's copy, which holds only in-frame ones; the method was immunoSEQ multiplex PCR. In the table there are 9,500 to 11,000 clones, about nine tenths of which are singletons. This material consisted of CD4+ or CD8+ T cells sorted from blood, taken in a trial of the OX40 agonist ivuxolimab. These receptors were collected from an adult with an advanced solid tumor such as melanoma, head and neck, liver or kidney cancer.

The V and J genes are TRBV30 and TRBJ2-7; D remains ambiguous. The V gene lost 2 bases and the J gene lost 3 bases, with 5 bases spanning the gap. This CDR3 is built from 11 residues. CDR1 is GTSNPN, CDR2 SVGIG, per germline (reference sequence). In DNA, the CDR3 is TGTGCCTGGAGTATCGACTACGAGCAGTACTTC. Translated, it gives CAWSIDYEQYF. The full variable domain, rest sourced from reference TRBV30 and TRBJ2-7, is SQTIHQWPATLVQPVGSPLSLECTVEGTSNPNLYWYRQAAGRGLQLLFYSVGIGQISSEVPQNLSASRPQDRQFILSSKKLLLSDSGFYLCAWSIDYEQYFGPGTRLTVT.

The chain has TRBV6-5 and TRBJ2-2, with no clear D. Per the germline V gene, CDR1 is MNHEY and CDR2 is SVGAGI. The CDR3 contains 14 residues. V dropped 2 bases and J dropped 4 bases, with 8 bases sitting between them. Written as DNA, the CDR3 is TGTGCCAGCAGTTACCGGAGCCGCACCGGGGAGCTGTTTTTT. Amino acids: CASSYRSRTGELFF.

The chain joins TRBV6-5 to TRBJ2-3; 7 bases map to TRBD1. V shed 7 bases, J shed 2 bases, and the junction held 9 bases outside the gene matches. In germline, CDR1 is MNHEY, CDR2 SVGAGI. The CDR3 has 15 residues. In nucleotides, the CDR3 is TGTGCCAGCAACCCGACAGGGTCGATCACAGATACGCAGTATTTT. This gives the protein CASNPTGSITDTQYF.

The count of this clone is one. The chain is built from TRBV9 and TRBJ2-7, with D maybe TRBD2 (5 bases). Looked up from germline, CDR1 is SGDLS and CDR2 is YYNGEE. The CDR3 totals 12 residues. V gave up 4 bases and J gave up 6 bases, with 11 bases separating them. The CDR3 region is CASSRSAGEQYF. In DNA form, the CDR3 reads TGTGCCAGCAGCCGTAGCGCTGGCGAGCAGTACTTC.

The chain recombines TRBV2 with TRBJ2-3; possibly TRBD2 for D (5 bases). CDR1 and CDR2 (germline): SNHLY, FYNNEI. The CDR3 consists of 16 residues. V was trimmed by 2 bases and J by 6 bases, leaving 18 bases between them. The CDR3 protein is CASSESTTEGRDTQYF. CDR3 sequence (DNA): TGTGCCAGCAGTGAATCAACTACCGAGGGTCGGGATACGCAGTATTTT.

The rearrangement uses TRBV4-2 and TRBJ2-1; TRBD2 agrees at 9 bases. The CDR3 has 15 amino acids. Germline V gene lookup returns CDR1 LGHNA and CDR2 YNFKEQ. Losses at the gene ends were 8 bases for V and 4 bases for J; bases not matched to a gene: 9. In DNA, the CDR3 is TGTGCCAGCGGTCAAGCTCTAGCGGGATACAATGAGCAGTTCTTC. Its protein product is CASGQALAGYNEQFF.

The J gene is TRBJ2-2, the V gene TRBV4-1, with D perhaps TRBD1 or TRBD2 (6 bases each). CDR1 MGHRA and CDR2 YSYEKL come from the germline V gene. The CDR3 extends over 16 amino acids. V was pared by 3 bases and J by 6 bases, with 17 bases between. For the CDR3, the DNA is TGCGCCAGCAGCCATAAGGGGGAGGAGATCGCCGGGGAGCTGTTTTTT. As protein: CASSHKGEEIAGELFF.

The J gene is TRBJ2-2, the V gene TRBV5-1; D ambiguous. The V end was cut by 2 bases, the J end by 7 bases, with 15 bases between. CDR1 and CDR2 from the germline V gene are SGHRS and YFSETQ. The CDR3 has 15 residues. For the CDR3, the DNA is TGCGCCAGCAGCTTCTACCCGGACGCCGGCGGGGAGCTGTTTTTT. It yields the protein CASSFYPDAGGELFF.

In DNA, the CDR3 is TGTGCCAGCAGCTCCACGGGGACAGGGATCACCTACGAGCAGTACTTC. Amino acid sequence: CASSSTGTGITYEQYF. The chain employs TRBV5-4 and TRBJ2-7; TRBD1 matches 9 bases. The ends lost 3 bases at V and 2 bases at J; junction bases unmatched: 9. The CDR3 is 16 residues long. Germline CDR1 is SGHNT and CDR2 is YYREEE (reference sequence).

V gene TRBV6-6 combines with J gene TRBJ1-3; TRBD1 matches at 11 bases. The CDR3 runs 16 residues. Germline CDR1 and CDR2: MNHNY and SVGAGI (reference sequence). Trimming cost V 6 bases and J 2 bases; bases outside gene matches: 6. CDR3 protein: CASSGTGGTAGNTIYF. The CDR3 nucleotides read TGTGCCAGCAGCGGGACAGGGGGGACTGCTGGAAACACCATATATTTT.

The table lists this clone with a count of one. The chain joins TRBV27 to TRBJ2-7; 12 bases fit TRBD2. The CDR3 extends over 14 amino acids. The V gene's germline CDR1 is MNHEY and CDR2 SMNVEV (reference sequence). V lost 3 bases, J lost 7 bases, and 4 bases stayed unmatched. CDR3 region: CASSFGTSGREQYF. CDR3 nucleotide sequence: TGTGCCAGCAGTTTTGGGACTAGCGGGCGGGAGCAGTACTTC.

This clone came up a few times. The CDR3 region is CASSEREDSAGELFF. The DNA of the CDR3 is TGTGCCAGCAGTGAGCGGGAGGATTCGGCCGGGGAGCTGTTTTTT. The rearrangement links TRBV6-4 to TRBJ2-2, with 8 bases that match TRBD2. The J segment lost 6 bases and the V segment lost 3 bases, leaving 6 bases of the junction unmatched. The CDR3 sequence is 15 residues long. CDR1 and CDR2 (germline): MRHNA, SNTAGT.

This chain uses TRBV9 with TRBJ2-1; D could derive from TRBD1 or TRBD2 (5 bases each). Germline V gene data show CDR1 as SGDLS and CDR2 as YYNGEE. This CDR3 is 13 amino acids long. The ends were cut back, 7 bases at V and 3 bases at J, with 11 bases in the middle. DNA for the CDR3: TGTGCCAGCGGGACCGGTAACTACAATGAGCAGTTCTTC. Residues: CASGTGNYNEQFF.

The chain combines TRBV11-3 with TRBJ2-7; possibly TRBD2 for D (5 bases). Germline lookup yields CDR1 SGHNT and CDR2 YENEEA. The CDR3 runs 17 residues. Trimming pared 0 bases from V and 7 bases from J, leaving 22 bases between. The CDR3 region has the DNA TGTGCCAGCAGCTTAGAAGGCAGCGTTCTGCCCCGGGGAGAGCAGTACTTC. Its protein is CASSLEGSVLPRGEQYF. The full variable domain, with the rest looked up from reference TRBV11-3 and TRBJ2-7, is EAGVVQSPRYKIIEKKQPVAFWCNPISGHNTLYWYLQNLGQGPELLIRYENEEAVDDSQLPKDRFSAERLKGVDSTLKIQPAELGDSAVYLCASSLEGSVLPRGEQYFGPGTRLTVT.

As for this clone: The sample holds other DNA sequences that translate to the same CDR3. This chain connects TRBV5-1 to TRBJ2-7; 9 nucleotides match TRBD2. Germline trimming cut 2 bases from V and 4 bases from J; bases unmatched to any gene: 4. This CDR3 has 14 residues. Germline CDR1 is SGHRS and CDR2 is YFSETQ. The CDR3 nucleotides read TGCGCCAGCAGCTTATCACTAGCGGGTTACGAGCAGTACTTC. This encodes CASSLSLAGYEQYF. Based on the CDR3 plus reference TRBV5-1 and TRBJ2-7, the full variable domain is KAGVTQTPRYLIKTRGQQVTLSCSPISGHRSVSWYQQTPGQGLQFLFEYFSETQRNKGNFPGRFSGRQFSNSRSEMNVSTLELGDSALYLCASSLSLAGYEQYFGPGTRLTVT.

J is TRBJ2-3 and V is TRBV4-1, with TRBD2 matching over 12 bases. J was trimmed by 3 bases and V by 4 bases; bases with no gene match: 5. This CDR3 has 16 amino acids. Per germline, CDR1 MGHRA and CDR2 YSYEKL. CDR3 DNA sequence: TGCGCCAGCAGCCTCCGACTAGCGGGAGATACAGATACGCAGTATTTT. Translating it yields CASSLRLAGDTDTQYF.

The V call is TRBV27, the J call TRBJ2-2, with 12 bases that match TRBD2. The V and J ends lost 2 bases and 6 bases, in that order; junction bases with no gene match: 10. CDR1 is MNHEY and CDR2 is SMNVEV in the germline V gene (reference sequence). The CDR3 extends over 18 amino acids. This chain's CDR3 is CASSLKPSGRAVAGELFF. In nucleotides, the CDR3 is TGTGCCAGCAGTTTAAAGCCTAGCGGGAGGGCCGTAGCCGGGGAGCTGTTTTTT.